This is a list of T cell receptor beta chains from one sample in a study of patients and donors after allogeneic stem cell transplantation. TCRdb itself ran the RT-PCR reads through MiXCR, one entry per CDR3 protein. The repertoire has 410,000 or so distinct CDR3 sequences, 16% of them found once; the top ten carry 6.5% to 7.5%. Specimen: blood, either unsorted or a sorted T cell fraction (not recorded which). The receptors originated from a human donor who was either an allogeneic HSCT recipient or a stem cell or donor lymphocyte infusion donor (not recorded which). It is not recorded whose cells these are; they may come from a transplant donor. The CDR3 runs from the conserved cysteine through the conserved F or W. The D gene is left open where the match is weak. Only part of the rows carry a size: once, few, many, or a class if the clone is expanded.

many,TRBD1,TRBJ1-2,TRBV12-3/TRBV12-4,TGTGCCAGCACCCTACAGGGGAACTATGGCTACACCTTC,CASTLQGNYGYTF
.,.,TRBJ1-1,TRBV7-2,TGTGCCAGCAGCAAAAGGGTTGGGGTCTTGAACACTGAAGCTTTCTTT,CASSKRVGVLNTEAFF
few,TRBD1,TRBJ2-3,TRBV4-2,TGTGCCAGCAGCCAAGAGGAGACAGGGAGAGCAGATACGCAGTATTTT,CASSQEETGRADTQYF
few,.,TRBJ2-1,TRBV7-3,TGTGCCAGCAGCTTAGAGGGCCGGACTTATGAGCAGTTCTTC,CASSLEGRTYEQFF
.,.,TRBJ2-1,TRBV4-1,TGCGCCAGCAGCCAAGTCCCCGGGACAAGGTGGGACAATGAGCAGTTCTTC,CASSQVPGTRWDNEQFF
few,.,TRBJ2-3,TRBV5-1,TGCGCCAGCAGCACAAACGCCGGGGCAGATACGCAGTATTTT,CASSTNAGADTQYF
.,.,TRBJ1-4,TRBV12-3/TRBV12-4,TGTGCCAGCACCTGGGGAGGGCTTAATGAAAAACTGTTTTTT,CASTWGGLNEKLFF
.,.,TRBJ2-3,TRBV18,TGTGCCAGCTCACCAATCACAGATACGCAGTATTTT,CASSPITDTQYF
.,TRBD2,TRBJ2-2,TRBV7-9,TGTGCCAGCAGCCCTACTAGCGGAACCGGGGAGCTGTTTTTT,CASSPTSGTGELFF
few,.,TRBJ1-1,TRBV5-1,TGCGCCAGCAGTATTGGACGGGGACGGGTCACTGAAGCTTTCTTT,CASSIGRGRVTEAFF
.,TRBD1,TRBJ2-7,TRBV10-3,TGTGCCACCCGCTCCCGGGCAGGGGGCGCAGAAGAGCAGTACTTC,CATRSRAGGAEEQYF
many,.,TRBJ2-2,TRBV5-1,TGCGCCAGCAGCTTAACACCATCGAACACCGGGGAGCTGTTTTTT,CASSLTPSNTGELFF
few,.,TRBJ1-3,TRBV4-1,TGCGCCAGCAGCCAGCTGTCCCTAAACTCTGGAAACACCATATATTTT,CASSQLSLNSGNTIYF
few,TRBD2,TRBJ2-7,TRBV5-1,TGCGCCAGCAGCTTGGAACTAGCGGGAGGGCACAACGAGCAGTACTTC,CASSLELAGGHNEQYF